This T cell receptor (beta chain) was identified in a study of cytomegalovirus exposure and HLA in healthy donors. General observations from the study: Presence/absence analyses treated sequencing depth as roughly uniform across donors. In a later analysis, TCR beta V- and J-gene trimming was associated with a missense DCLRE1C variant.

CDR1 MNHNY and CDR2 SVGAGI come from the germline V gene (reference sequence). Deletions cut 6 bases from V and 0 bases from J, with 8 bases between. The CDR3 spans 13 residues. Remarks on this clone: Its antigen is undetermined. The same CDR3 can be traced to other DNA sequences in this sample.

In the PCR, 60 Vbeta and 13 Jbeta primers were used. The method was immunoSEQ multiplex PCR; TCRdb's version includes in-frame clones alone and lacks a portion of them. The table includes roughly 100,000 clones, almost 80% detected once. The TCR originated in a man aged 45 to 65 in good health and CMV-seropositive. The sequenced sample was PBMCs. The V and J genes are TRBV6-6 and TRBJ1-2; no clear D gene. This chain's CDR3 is CASSPGTNYGYTF. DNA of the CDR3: TGTGCCAGCAGCCCCGGGACTAACTATGGCTACACCTTC.